The 12 T cell receptor beta chains in this list originate from one sample, sequenced in a study of blood T cell repertoires in COVID-19. Profiled with immunoSEQ multiplex PCR; TCRdb holds only in-frame clones, not every one. The sample lists 250,000 to 350,000 clones, around 88% occurring once. The sample comprised peripheral blood. These receptors were collected from a woman in her fifties or sixties with acute or convalescent COVID-19.

This chain joins TRBV14 and TRBJ2-1; TRBD2 is a possible D gene (5 bases). Germline V gene data show CDR1 as SGHDN and CDR2 as FVKESK. Deletions cut 0 bases from V and 3 bases from J, with 6 bases between. This CDR3 region has 14 residues. The chain's CDR3 is CASSQERGYNEQFF. The CDR3 nucleotides are TGTGCCAGCAGCCAAGAACGGGGCTACAATGAGCAGTTCTTC.

The chain has TRBV7-9 and TRBJ2-3; D is undetermined. V was trimmed by 2 bases and J by 7 bases, leaving 16 bases between them. Germline V lookup: CDR1 SEHNR, CDR2 FQNEAQ (reference sequence). This CDR3 has 15 residues. The CDR3 sequence: CASSLSLPPLNTQYF. DNA for the CDR3: TGTGCCAGCAGCTTAAGCCTACCCCCTTTGAATACGCAGTATTTT.

This rearrangement joins TRBV7-2 to TRBJ2-2; D possibly corresponds to TRBD2 (6 bases). The CDR3 has 17 amino acids. Looked up from germline, CDR1 is SGHTA and CDR2 is FQGNSA. Deletions cut 0 bases from V and 6 bases from J, with 17 bases between. The CDR3 bases are TGTGCCAGCAGCTTAGCGCCCCCCACGATAGCGGCCGGGGAGCTGTTTTTT. Its protein is CASSLAPPTIAAGELFF.

This chain links TRBV24-1 with TRBJ1-5, with TRBD1 matching 7 bases. Germline CDR1 reads KGHDR; CDR2 reads SFDVKD. The J segment lost 4 bases and the V segment lost 4 bases, leaving 3 bases of the junction unmatched. The CDR3 has 14 residues. CDR3 nucleotide sequence: TGTGCCACCAGTGAGAACAGGGGTAATCAGCCCCAGCATTTT. Its protein is CATSENRGNQPQHF.

The CDR3 is CASSSRQKETQYF. The CDR3 bases are TGTGCCAGTAGTTCGCGGCAAAAAGAGACCCAGTACTTC. The chain has TRBV19 and TRBJ2-5; D remains unclear. Looked up from germline, CDR1 is LNHDA and CDR2 is SQIVND (reference sequence). This CDR3 has 13 amino acids. Trimming left V 5 bases short and J 3 bases short, with 10 bases between.

The chain has TRBV11-2 and TRBJ2-7, with TRBD1 matching over 8 bases. The CDR3 has 16 amino acids. Germline-derived CDR1 and CDR2 are SGHAT and FQNNGV. With 5 bases clipped from V and 0 bases from J, the junction kept 9 bases outside the gene matches. In DNA form, the CDR3 reads TGTGCCAGCAGCGTCGCGGGACAGGCTAGCTCCTACGAGCAGTACTTC. This sequence encodes CASSVAGQASSYEQYF.

V is TRBV24-1 and J is TRBJ2-7; 7 positions match TRBD1. The CDR3 extends over 15 amino acids. V gave up 3 bases and J gave up 5 bases; unmatched junction bases: 9. Germline loops: CDR1 KGHDR, CDR2 SFDVKD. The DNA for the CDR3 is TGTGCCACCAGTGATCCGACAGGGCCTCTCCACGAGCAGTACTTC. Translated: CATSDPTGPLHEQYF.

This chain connects TRBV7-3 to TRBJ2-1; D might be TRBD1 (5 bases). V shed 5 bases and J shed 0 bases, with 5 bases lying between them. The CDR3 contains 13 residues. Germline assignment: CDR1 SGHTA and CDR2 FQGTGA. The CDR3 spells CASSQGSYNEQFF. CDR3 DNA: TGTGCCAGCAGCCAGGGCTCCTACAATGAGCAGTTCTTC. Complete variable domain (other parts from reference TRBV7-3 and TRBJ2-1): GAGVSQTPSNKVTEKGKYVELRCDPISGHTALYWYRQSLGQGPEFLIYFQGTGAADDSGLPNDRFFAVRPEGSVSTLKIQRTERGDSAVYLCASSQGSYNEQFFGPGTRLTVL.

The V and J genes are TRBV15 and TRBJ2-3, with 15 bases identical to TRBD2. The germline CDR1 and CDR2 sequences are LNHNV and YYDKDF (reference sequence). With 1 base clipped from V and 3 bases from J, the junction kept 11 bases outside the gene matches. The CDR3 extends over 20 amino acids. As DNA, the CDR3 is TGTGCCACCAGCAGAGCTACCGGACTAGCGGGAGGGCTGAGAACAGATACGCAGTATTTT. Translated: CATSRATGLAGGLRTDTQYF.

With respect to this clone: This sample also contains other DNA sequences that code for the same CDR3. The chain uses TRBV20-1 and TRBJ1-1, with D tentatively TRBD1 (5 bases). From germline, CDR1 is DFQATT and CDR2 SNEGSKA (reference sequence). The CDR3 covers 11 residues. Between the trimmed V and J ends, which lost 6 bases and 6 bases, there was a span of 11 bases. CDR3 sequence reads: CSARDRAEAFF. As DNA, the CDR3 is TGCAGTGCCAGGGATAGAGCTGAAGCTTTCTTT.

As concerns this clone: The DNA is left out, because the CDR3 cannot be placed on it with certainty; the CDR3 is given as TCRdb lists it. This chain uses TRBV5-1 with TRBJ1-4; no check of the table's D call, TRBD1, against the DNA was made. CDR1 and CDR2 from the germline V gene are SGHRS and YFSETQ. The CDR3 is 18 amino acids long, termini counted. CDR3 residues: CASSFGQGPSSTNEKLFF.

V and J are TRBV9 and TRBJ2-3; 7 nucleotides align to TRBD1. With 0 bases clipped from V and 2 bases from J, the junction kept 6 bases outside the gene matches. CDR1 and CDR2 from the germline V gene are SGDLS and YYNGEE. The CDR3 length is 16 residues. In DNA, the CDR3 is TGTGCCAGCAGCGTAGACGGGACAGTGTCCACAGATACGCAGTATTTT. This sequence encodes CASSVDGTVSTDTQYF.